This record concerns one T cell receptor beta chain sequence. The assay was immunoSEQ multiplex PCR, and TCRdb's table has in-frame clones only and misses some. The repertoire holds 330,000 or so clones, around 87% seen once, with roughly 2% in the top ten. The CDR3 is 15 amino acids. Per the germline V gene, CDR1 is SGHAT and CDR2 is FQNNGV. V gave up 6 bases and J gave up 8 bases; unmatched junction bases: 9. The data were obtained in a study of blood T cell repertoires in COVID-19. The sequencing input was PBMCs or T cells enriched from blood (not recorded which). The V and J genes are TRBV11-2 and TRBJ1-4, with 10 bases identical to TRBD1. The TCR sequence derives from a man aged 35 to 55 in a cohort exposed to, infected with or recovered from COVID-19 (not recorded which). The chain's CDR3 is CASRKPGQGTEKLFF. Here the CDR3 DNA reads TGTGCCAGCAGGAAGCCGGGACAGGGGACGGAAAAACTGTTTTTT.